A single sample is the source of the 31 T cell receptor beta chains below, sequenced in a study of chemoradiotherapy in HPV16-positive cancers. Sequenced by immunoSEQ multiplex PCR; TCRdb stores in-frame clones only, minus some. Altogether some 30,000 clones are present, about 82% being singletons, with the ten largest covering 3% to 4%. Sequenced here: blood, sampled from a patient who underwent chemoradiotherapy. Source of these receptors: a human donor with HPV-associated anogenital cancer.

The genes are TRBV11-3 and TRBJ2-3, with D maybe TRBD2 (7 bases). Trimming stripped 1 base from V and 4 bases from J, with 15 bases between. The CDR3 length is 16 residues. Germline V gene data show CDR1 as SGHNT and CDR2 as YENEEA. The CDR3 DNA reads TGTGCCAGCAGCTTAGGGGGGGGGCTGAATGCAGATACGCAGTATTTT. It is translated as CASSLGGGLNADTQYF.

This clone was observed a single time. This rearrangement joins TRBV7-9 to TRBJ2-7, with unresolved D. This CDR3 is 13 amino acids long. In germline, CDR1 is SEHNR, CDR2 FQNEAQ (reference sequence). V gave up 1 base and J gave up 4 bases, with 8 bases separating them. The CDR3, as DNA: TGTGCCAGCAGCTTAGACTGGGGATACGAGCAGTACTTC. Amino acid sequence: CASSLDWGYEQYF.

V and J are TRBV19 and TRBJ1-1; TRBD1 agrees at 8 bases. The germline V gene encodes CDR1 LNHDA and CDR2 SQIVND (reference sequence). The CDR3 sequence is 14 residues long. The J segment lost 4 bases and the V segment lost 2 bases, leaving 3 bases of the junction unmatched. The CDR3 is CASSIQGASTEAFF. The CDR3 DNA sequence: TGTGCCAGTAGTATACAGGGGGCGAGCACTGAAGCTTTCTTT.

The chain joins TRBV6-1 to TRBJ2-1; D gene uncertain. The CDR3 runs 14 residues. CDR1 and CDR2 from the germline V gene are MNHNS and SASEGT. The ends were cut back, 3 bases at V and 1 base at J, with 7 bases in the middle. The CDR3 nucleotides are TGTGCCAGCAGTGATATGCTTTCCTACAATGAGCAGTTCTTC. It yields the protein CASSDMLSYNEQFF.

The chain employs TRBV20-1 and TRBJ2-7; D not certain. Germline values: CDR1 DFQATT, CDR2 SNEGSKA (reference sequence). This CDR3 has 11 residues. V gave up 3 bases and J gave up 0 bases, with 3 bases separating them. The CDR3 is CSASDSYEQYF. For the CDR3, the DNA is TGCAGTGCTAGCGACTCCTACGAGCAGTACTTC.

The V gene is TRBV5-4, the J gene TRBJ2-7; D is uncertain. Trimming pared 0 bases from V and 0 bases from J, leaving 4 bases between. Germline V gives CDR1 SGHNT, CDR2 YYREEE (reference sequence). The CDR3 runs 13 residues. The CDR3 sequence: CASSLGHSYEQYF. In DNA form, the CDR3 reads TGTGCCAGCAGCTTGGGGCACTCCTACGAGCAGTACTTC.

The V call is TRBV6-1, the J call TRBJ2-3; D is possibly TRBD2 (5 bases). Germline loops: CDR1 MNHNS, CDR2 SASEGT. This CDR3 region has 14 residues. V lost 7 bases to trimming and J lost 3 bases, with 14 bases between them. CDR3 protein: CASTTGQRTDTQYF. Here the CDR3 DNA reads TGTGCCAGCACCACCGGGCAGCGGACAGATACGCAGTATTTT.

J is TRBJ1-1 and V is TRBV7-9; tentatively, D is TRBD1 (5 bases). This CDR3 has 14 amino acids. The germline V gene has CDR1 SEHNR and CDR2 FQNEAQ (reference sequence). Trimming took 5 bases from V and 7 from J, leaving 17 bases between them. The CDR3 protein is CASSTTGTANEAFF. The CDR3 bases are TGTGCCAGCAGCACAACCGGGACCGCCAATGAAGCTTTCTTT. The variable domain in full, with the rest retrieved from reference TRBV7-9 and TRBJ1-1, is DTGVSQNPRHKITKRGQNVTFRCDPISEHNRLYWYRQTLGQGPEFLTYFQNEAQLEKSRLLSDRFSAERPKGSFSTLEIQRTEQGDSAMYLCASSTTGTANEAFFGQGTRLTVV.

CDR3 sequence reads: CASSNGGDTDTQYF. In DNA, the CDR3 is TGTGCCAGCAGTAACGGGGGGGACACAGATACGCAGTATTTT. The V gene is TRBV6-6, the J gene TRBJ2-3; 8 positions match TRBD2. CDR1 is MNHNY and CDR2 is SVGAGI in the germline V gene (reference sequence). J was trimmed by 2 bases and V by 5 bases; bases with no gene match: 3. This CDR3 is 14 amino acids long.

This chain connects TRBV13 to TRBJ2-2; tentatively, D is TRBD1 (5 bases). V gave up 5 bases and J gave up 4 bases, with 11 bases separating them. The length of the CDR3 is 14 residues. Germline V lookup: CDR1 PRHDT, CDR2 FYEKMQ (reference sequence). The CDR3 DNA follows: TGTGCCAGCAGCAGGGGCCGACCCACCGGGGAGCTGTTTTTT. Its translation is CASSRGRPTGELFF.

This clone has just one count. V is TRBV11-1 and J is TRBJ2-5; a weak D match, TRBD2 (5 bases). This CDR3 has 14 amino acids. V shed 3 bases and J shed 1 base, with 9 bases lying between them. Germline assignment: CDR1 SGHAT and CDR2 FQDESV (reference sequence). The CDR3 DNA follows: TGTGCCAGCAGCTTCTTGAGGGTCCAAGAGACCCAGTACTTC. This encodes CASSFLRVQETQYF.

This clone was detected once. The CDR3 region is CASSLASMNTEAFF. CDR3 DNA: TGCGCCAGCAGCTTGGCCAGCATGAACACTGAAGCTTTCTTT. J is TRBJ1-1 and V is TRBV5-1; D unresolved. The ends were cut back, 0 bases at V and 0 bases at J, with 6 bases in the middle. Germline lookup yields CDR1 SGHRS and CDR2 YFSETQ. The CDR3 length is 14 residues.

This chain uses TRBV6-5 with TRBJ1-2, with D perhaps TRBD1 (6 bases). This CDR3 spans 13 amino acids. Trimming shortened V by 2 bases and J by 8 bases, and 12 bases separated the two germline ends. The germline V gene encodes CDR1 MNHEY and CDR2 SVGAGI. The CDR3 region is CASSYLRGGGYTF. Written as DNA, the CDR3 is TGTGCCAGCAGTTACCTCAGGGGTGGGGGCTACACCTTC.

This sequence joins TRBV25-1 and TRBJ1-5; D may be TRBD1 (5 bases). Trimming cost V 3 bases and J 5 bases, with 8 bases left between them. The germline CDR1 and CDR2 sequences are MGHDK and SYGVNS. The CDR3 contains 13 residues. The CDR3 coding sequence is TGTGCCAGCAGTGAGGCAGGGTATCAGCCCCAGCATTTT. Translated, it gives CASSEAGYQPQHF.

The J gene is TRBJ1-5, the V gene TRBV29-1; D gene unclear. The V gene lost 6 bases and the J gene lost 3 bases, with 15 bases spanning the gap. The CDR3 totals 14 residues. Germline-derived CDR1 and CDR2 are SQVTM and ANQGSEA. CDR3 DNA: TGCAGCGTCGTTACCCGGGATCCCAATCAGCCCCAGCATTTT. This encodes CSVVTRDPNQPQHF.

This chain uses TRBV19 with TRBJ1-1; D uncertain. V was shortened by 7 bases and J by 5 bases, with 17 bases between the two germline ends. The CDR3 contains 14 residues. Germline V gene sequence: CDR1 LNHDA, CDR2 SQIVND (reference sequence). The CDR3 region is CASTHRTPGTEAFF. DNA of the CDR3: TGTGCCAGTACCCACCGGACCCCGGGGACTGAAGCTTTCTTT.

CDR3 residues: CASSARAGGLTDTQYF. The CDR3 nucleotides are TGTGCCAGCAGCGCCCGAGCGGGGGGACTCACAGATACGCAGTATTTT. The chain carries TRBV7-3 and TRBJ2-3, with 9 bases lining up with TRBD2. The CDR3 is made up of 16 amino acids. The germline V gene has CDR1 SGHTA and CDR2 FQGTGA. The J segment lost 2 bases and the V segment lost 5 bases, leaving 8 bases of the junction unmatched.

J is TRBJ2-3 and V is TRBV6-5; 9 nucleotides agree with TRBD1. CDR1 MNHEY and CDR2 SVGAGI come from the germline V gene. The V gene end was trimmed by 5 bases and the J gene end by 7 bases; junction bases not matched to a gene: 7. This CDR3 comprises 14 residues. This CDR3 is CASSHGTGRYTQYF. Here the CDR3 DNA reads TGTGCCAGCAGTCACGGGACAGGGAGGTATACGCAGTATTTT.

The chain is built from TRBV7-9 and TRBJ1-1; possibly TRBD1 for D (5 bases). V lost 3 bases to trimming and J lost 1 base, with 9 bases between them. The V gene's germline CDR1 is SEHNR and CDR2 FQNEAQ (reference sequence). The CDR3 has 14 residues. The CDR3 loop is CASSLTVANTEAFF. CDR3 sequence (DNA): TGTGCCAGCAGCTTGACAGTAGCGAACACTGAAGCTTTCTTT.

The J gene is TRBJ1-5, the V gene TRBV7-8; possible D gene TRBD1, 5 bases. The CDR3 spans 14 residues. The ends were cut back, 0 bases at V and 6 bases at J, with 9 bases in the middle. In germline, CDR1 is SGHVS, CDR2 FQNEAQ. CDR3 sequence reads: CASSLAGATQPQHF. In nucleotides, the CDR3 is TGTGCCAGCAGCTTAGCAGGGGCCACTCAGCCCCAGCATTTT.

This chain uses TRBV9 with TRBJ1-6; D uncertain. Germline lookup yields CDR1 SGDLS and CDR2 YYNGEE. The CDR3 sequence is 15 residues long. V was cut by 0 bases and J by 8 bases, with 12 bases left in between. The CDR3 DNA follows: TGTGCCAGCAGCGTAGCTCAACCCGGGGATTCACCCCTCCACTTT. This sequence encodes CASSVAQPGDSPLHF.

In its sample, this clone was seen a few times. This chain links TRBV27 with TRBJ2-5; tentative D call: TRBD2 (5 bases). The CDR3 has 14 amino acids. With 5 bases removed from V and 9 bases from J, the gap between germline ends came to 19 bases. From germline, CDR1 is MNHEY and CDR2 SMNVEV (reference sequence). Written as DNA, the CDR3 is TGTGCCAGCAGTCCCCGGCTACCTCCGGGGTCCCAGTACTTC. Translation gives CASSPRLPPGSQYF.

V is TRBV10-3 and J is TRBJ1-1, with 7 nucleotides matching TRBD1. This CDR3 is 15 amino acids long. In germline, CDR1 is ENHRY, CDR2 SYGVKD. V lost 3 bases and J lost 1; bases outside the gene matches: 5. CDR3 region: CAISESRGRNTEAFF. The CDR3 bases are TGTGCCATCAGTGAAAGCAGGGGGAGGAACACTGAAGCTTTCTTT.

V usage is TRBV19 and J usage is TRBJ1-4; 8 bases line up with TRBD1. The length of the CDR3 is 15 residues. Trimming cost V 7 bases and J 2 bases; bases outside gene matches: 6. CDR1 LNHDA and CDR2 SQIVND come from the germline V gene (reference sequence). CDR3 sequence reads: CASTTGDFTNEKLFF. As DNA, the CDR3 is TGTGCCAGTACGACAGGGGATTTCACTAATGAAAAACTGTTTTTT.

The chain has TRBV6-6 and TRBJ1-1; TRBD1 agrees at 8 bases. From germline, CDR1 is MNHNY and CDR2 SVGAGI (reference sequence). The J segment lost 1 base and the V segment lost 6 bases, leaving 7 bases of the junction unmatched. This CDR3 region has 15 residues. CDR3 amino acids: CASRVQGAGNTEAFF. In DNA form, the CDR3 reads TGTGCCAGCAGAGTGCAGGGGGCAGGGAACACTGAAGCTTTCTTT.

The chain employs TRBV30 and TRBJ1-2, with D unresolved. CDR1 is GTSNPN, CDR2 SVGIG, per germline (reference sequence). The CDR3 is 13 residues long. V lost 1 base, J lost 1 base, and 7 bases lay in between. In DNA form, the CDR3 reads TGTGCCTGGAGTGAGTCCCATAACTATGGCTACACCTTC. Translation: CAWSESHNYGYTF.

This clone was counted a single time. This chain joins TRBV5-4 and TRBJ1-4, with no clear D. Germline CDR1 reads SGHNT; CDR2 reads YYREEE (reference sequence). This CDR3 region has 17 residues. Trimming removed 4 bases from V and 0 bases from J, with 16 bases in between. CDR3 amino acids: CASSPSPTSSTNEKLFF. The CDR3 nucleotides read TGTGCCAGCAGCCCTTCCCCAACGTCTTCAACTAATGAAAAACTGTTTTTT. The whole variable domain, filled in from reference TRBV5-4 and TRBJ1-4, reads ETGVTQSPTHLIKTRGQQVTLRCSSQSGHNTVSWYQQALGQGPQFIFQYYREEENGRGNFPPRFSGLQFPNYSSELNVNALELDDSALYLCASSPSPTSSTNEKLFFGSGTQLSVL.

This chain connects TRBV9 to TRBJ2-3; 8 bases map to TRBD1. Losses at the gene ends were 3 bases for V and 4 bases for J; bases not matched to a gene: 7. CDR3 length equals 15 residues. Germline lookup yields CDR1 SGDLS and CDR2 YYNGEE. CDR3 DNA sequence: TGTGCCAGCAGCGCGCAGGGGGCGGTCGCAGATACGCAGTATTTT. Its translation: CASSAQGAVADTQYF.

The J gene is TRBJ1-1, the V gene TRBV5-6; TRBD1 agrees at 7 bases. Germline V gene lookup returns CDR1 SGHDT and CDR2 YYEEEE. This CDR3 spans 14 amino acids. V shed 1 base, J shed 2 bases, and the junction held 2 bases outside the gene matches. DNA for the CDR3: TGTGCCAGCAGCTTGACAGGGGTAAACACTGAAGCTTTCTTT. It codes for CASSLTGVNTEAFF.

This sequence joins TRBV6-6 and TRBJ1-4, with 9 nucleotides matching TRBD1. CDR3 size: 15 residues. Germline lookup yields CDR1 MNHNY and CDR2 SVGAGI (reference sequence). The J segment lost 7 bases and the V segment lost 2 bases, leaving 5 bases of the junction unmatched. The CDR3 DNA follows: TGTGCCAGCAGTTACGGGGGACAGGGAGGTGAAAAACTGTTTTTT. Translated: CASSYGGQGGEKLFF.

The chain recombines TRBV7-9 with TRBJ2-1, with 10 positions matching TRBD1. CDR1 is SEHNR, CDR2 FQNEAQ, per germline (reference sequence). The ends lost 8 bases at V and 8 bases at J; junction bases unmatched: 9. This CDR3 spans 14 amino acids. The CDR3 loop is CASHPGQGYDEQFF. Here the CDR3 DNA reads TGTGCCAGCCACCCGGGACAGGGGTACGATGAGCAGTTCTTC.